The present T cell receptor (beta chain) was sequenced within a study of CD8 T cells in Susac syndrome. Whole-study findings and limits: A relatively small number of individuals underwent TCR sequencing and HLA analysis.

RNA was extracted with the RNeasy kit, and a quantity of 0.5 to 1 ug was reverse transcribed using random hexamers. The amplification used immunoSEQ multiplex PCR on TCR beta CDR3; it spanned 54 Vbeta and 13 Jbeta. TCRdb independently ran MiXCR on the immunoSEQ multiplex PCR reads; one entry per CDR3 protein. Of approximately 180,000 distinct CDR3 sequences in the sample, 90% to 97% are singletons; the top ten hold about 0.093%. TCR beta sequences were obtained from blood CD8+ and CD4+ T cells. To note about this clonotype: The target antigen is unknown.

The CDR3 length is 16 residues. Trimming left V 3 bases short and J 0 bases short, with 15 bases between. The germline V gene encodes CDR1 SQVTM and CDR2 ANQGSEA. This chain joins TRBV29-1 and TRBJ2-1; D tentatively fits TRBD1 or TRBD2 (5 bases each). This receptor was obtained from a human donor with multiple sclerosis. Sequenced: CD4+ T cells from PBMCs. CDR3 sequence (DNA): TGCAGCGTTGAGTTCCGGGACCAGGGCTCCTACAATGAGCAGTTCTTC. It yields the protein CSVEFRDQGSYNEQFF.